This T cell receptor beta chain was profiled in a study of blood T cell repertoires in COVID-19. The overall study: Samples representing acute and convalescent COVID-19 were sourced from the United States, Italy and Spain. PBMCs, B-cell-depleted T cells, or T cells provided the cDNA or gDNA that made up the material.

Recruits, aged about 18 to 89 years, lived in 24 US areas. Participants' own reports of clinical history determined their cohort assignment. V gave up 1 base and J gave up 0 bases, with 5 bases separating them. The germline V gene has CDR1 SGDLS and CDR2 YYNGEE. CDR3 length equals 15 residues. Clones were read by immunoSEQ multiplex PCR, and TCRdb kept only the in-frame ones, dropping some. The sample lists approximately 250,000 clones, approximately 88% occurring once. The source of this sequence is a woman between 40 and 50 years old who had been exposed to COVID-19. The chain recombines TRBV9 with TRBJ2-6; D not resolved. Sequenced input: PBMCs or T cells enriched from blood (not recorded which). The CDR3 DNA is TGTGCCAGCAGCGTATGGGCCTCTGGGGCCAACGTCCTGACTTTC. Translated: CASSVWASGANVLTF.